This TCR beta chain was identified in a study of blood T cell repertoires in COVID-19. Across the study: In each case, the material was cDNA or gDNA derived from T cells, B-cell-depleted T cells, or PBMCs.

The method was immunoSEQ multiplex PCR; TCRdb's version includes in-frame clones alone and lacks a portion of them. The table includes about 67,000 clones, about nine tenths detected once. Per germline, CDR1 MNHEY and CDR2 SVGAGI. CDR3 length equals 15 residues. Trimming took 2 bases from V and 4 from J, leaving 13 bases between them. The TCR was taken from a man between 45 and 60 years old with active COVID-19. The chain has TRBV6-5 and TRBJ2-3, with D possibly TRBD2 on 7 matching bases. Sequencing was carried out using peripheral blood. CDR3: CASSYGGGTPDTQYF. CDR3 nucleotide sequence: TGTGCCAGCAGTTACGGGGGGGGGACACCAGATACGCAGTATTTT.